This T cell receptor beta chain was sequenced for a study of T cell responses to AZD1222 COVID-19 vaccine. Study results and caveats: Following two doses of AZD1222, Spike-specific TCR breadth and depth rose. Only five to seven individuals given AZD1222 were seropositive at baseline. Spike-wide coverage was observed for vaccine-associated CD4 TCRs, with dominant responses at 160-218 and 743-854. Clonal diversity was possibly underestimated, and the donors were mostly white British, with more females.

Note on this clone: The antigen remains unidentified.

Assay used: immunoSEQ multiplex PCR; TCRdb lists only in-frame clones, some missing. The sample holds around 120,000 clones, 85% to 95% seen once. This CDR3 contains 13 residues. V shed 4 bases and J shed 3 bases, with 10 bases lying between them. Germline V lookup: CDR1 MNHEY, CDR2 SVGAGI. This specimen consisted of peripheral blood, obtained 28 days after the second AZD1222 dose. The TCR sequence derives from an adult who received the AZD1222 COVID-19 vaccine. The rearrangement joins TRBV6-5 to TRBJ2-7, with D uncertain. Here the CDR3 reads CASSLYTGYEQYF. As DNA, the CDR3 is TGTGCCAGCAGTTTATACACGGGCTACGAGCAGTACTTC.